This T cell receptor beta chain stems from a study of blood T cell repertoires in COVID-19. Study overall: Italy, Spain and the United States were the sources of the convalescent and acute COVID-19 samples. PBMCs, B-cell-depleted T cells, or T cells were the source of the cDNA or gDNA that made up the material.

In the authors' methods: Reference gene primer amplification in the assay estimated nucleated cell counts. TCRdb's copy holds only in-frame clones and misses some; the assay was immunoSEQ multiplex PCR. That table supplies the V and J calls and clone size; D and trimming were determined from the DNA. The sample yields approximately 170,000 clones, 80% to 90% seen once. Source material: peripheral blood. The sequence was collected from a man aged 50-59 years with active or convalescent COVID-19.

The CDR3 loop reads CASSLTGISTDTQYF. The CDR3 nucleotides are TGCGCCAGCAGCTTAACCGGGATTAGCACAGATACGCAGTATTTT. The J gene is TRBJ2-3, the V gene TRBV5-1; D possibly corresponds to TRBD2 (5 bases). V lost 2 bases, J lost 0 bases, and 10 bases lay in between. CDR1 and CDR2 from the germline V gene are SGHRS and YFSETQ. CDR3 length: 15 amino acids.